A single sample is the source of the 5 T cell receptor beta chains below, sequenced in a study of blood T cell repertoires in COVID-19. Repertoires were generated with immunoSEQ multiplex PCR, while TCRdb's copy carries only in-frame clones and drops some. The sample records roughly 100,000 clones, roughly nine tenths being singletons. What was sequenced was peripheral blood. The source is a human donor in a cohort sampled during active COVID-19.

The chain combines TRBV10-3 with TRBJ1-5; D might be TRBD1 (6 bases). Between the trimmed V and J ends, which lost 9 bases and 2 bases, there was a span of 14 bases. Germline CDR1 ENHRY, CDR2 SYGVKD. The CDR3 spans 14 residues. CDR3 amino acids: CAIWGGLGNQPQHF. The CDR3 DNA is TGTGCCATTTGGGGGGGCCTTGGCAATCAGCCCCAGCATTTT.

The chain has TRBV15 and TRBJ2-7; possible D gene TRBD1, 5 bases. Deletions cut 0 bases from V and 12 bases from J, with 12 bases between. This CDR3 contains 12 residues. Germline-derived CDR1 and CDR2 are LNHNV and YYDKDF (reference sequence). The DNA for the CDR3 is TGTGCCACCAGCAGAGATCGTCAGCAGGGGTACTTC. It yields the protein CATSRDRQQGYF.

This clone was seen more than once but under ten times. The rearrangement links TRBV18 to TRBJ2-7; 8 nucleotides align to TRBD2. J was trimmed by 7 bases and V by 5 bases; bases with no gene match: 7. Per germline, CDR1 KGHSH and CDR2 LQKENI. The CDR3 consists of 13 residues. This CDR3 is CASSIQREGEQYF. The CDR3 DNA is TGTGCCAGCTCAATACAACGGGAGGGGGAGCAGTACTTC.

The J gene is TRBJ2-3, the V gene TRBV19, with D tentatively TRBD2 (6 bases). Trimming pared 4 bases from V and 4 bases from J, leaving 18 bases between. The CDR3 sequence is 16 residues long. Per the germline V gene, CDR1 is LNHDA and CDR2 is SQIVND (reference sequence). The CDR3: CASSTPGPGDADTQYF. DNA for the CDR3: TGTGCCAGTAGTACCCCCGGGCCGGGAGACGCAGATACGCAGTATTTT.

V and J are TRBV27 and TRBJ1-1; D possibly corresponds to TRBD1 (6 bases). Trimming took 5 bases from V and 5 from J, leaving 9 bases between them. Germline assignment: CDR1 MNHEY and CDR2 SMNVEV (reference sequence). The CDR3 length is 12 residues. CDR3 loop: CASSQRGTEAFF. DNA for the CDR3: TGTGCCAGCAGTCAGAGGGGGACTGAAGCTTTCTTT.